This entry lists 17 T cell receptor beta chains sequenced from one sample in a study of T cells in Graves' hyperthyroidism and ophthalmopathy. RNA transcripts provided the source from which TCR beta CDR3 regions were amplified. HTBI primers were used for first-round RT-PCR of the TCR CDR3. TCRdb reanalysed the multiplex PCR reads using MiXCR and keeps one entry per CDR3 protein. Among 530,000 or so distinct CDR3 sequences, 17% were seen once, and the ten largest hold 15% to 20%. What was sequenced was blood. The receptors were gathered from a woman aged 18-29 years with Graves' ophthalmopathy.

There are many counts of this clonotype. The chain uses TRBV11-2 and TRBJ1-4; D unresolved. The CDR3 is 16 amino acids. The V gene's germline CDR1 is SGHAT and CDR2 FQNNGV. The V gene lost 5 bases and the J gene lost 0 bases, with 13 bases spanning the gap. CDR3 residues: CASSTQLPATNEKLFF. CDR3 in DNA: TGTGCCAGCAGCACCCAGCTACCCGCAACTAATGAAAAACTGTTTTTT.

This clonotype was picked up a small number of times. V and J are TRBV4-3 and TRBJ2-3; either TRBD1 or TRBD2 may fit D (5 bases each). V lost 1 base to trimming and J lost 2 bases, with 13 bases between them. The CDR3 consists of 16 residues. The germline CDR1 and CDR2 sequences are LGHNA and YSLEER. CDR3 loop: CASSQGVGDVTDTQYF. In nucleotides, the CDR3 is TGCGCCAGCAGCCAAGGGGTGGGGGACGTCACAGATACGCAGTATTTT.

This clonotype appeared a few times. This chain links TRBV20-1 with TRBJ2-1, with D possibly called TRBD1 or TRBD2 (5 bases each). Germline V gene data show CDR1 as DFQATT and CDR2 as SNEGSKA (reference sequence). The CDR3 sequence is 15 residues long. V shed 4 bases and J shed 3 bases, with 16 bases lying between them. CDR3 sequence (DNA): TGCAGTGCTAACAGGATAGCGTCAGACTACAATGAGCAGTTCTTC. It encodes CSANRIASDYNEQFF.

J is TRBJ2-1 and V is TRBV7-3; D is undetermined. The V gene lost 5 bases and the J gene lost 2 bases, with 10 bases spanning the gap. This CDR3 is 14 amino acids long. Germline V gives CDR1 SGHTA, CDR2 FQGTGA. This CDR3 is CASSPTRAYNEQFF. CDR3 bases: TGTGCCAGCAGCCCGACACGGGCCTACAATGAGCAGTTCTTC.

This clonotype was detected many times. The chain joins TRBV6-2 or TRBV6-3 to TRBJ2-7; 8 bases map to TRBD1. V dropped 5 bases and J dropped 0; count of bases not matched to a gene: 9. The germline V gene has CDR1 MNHEY and CDR2 SVGEGT. The CDR3 runs to 16 residues. As DNA, the CDR3 is TGTGCCAGCAGTCCCGGGACAGGCCATCTCTCCTACGAGCAGTACTTC. This gives the protein CASSPGTGHLSYEQYF.

The chain has TRBV28 and TRBJ1-2, with TRBD1 matching 8 bases. Per germline, CDR1 MDHEN and CDR2 SYDVKM. V lost 5 bases and J lost 5; bases outside the gene matches: 4. The CDR3 is made up of 13 amino acids. The CDR3: CASSQWTGYGYTF. CDR3 in DNA: TGTGCCAGCAGTCAATGGACAGGGTATGGCTACACCTTC.

Many counts were recorded for this clonotype. V usage is TRBV11-2 and J usage is TRBJ2-7, with D perhaps matching TRBD2 (6 bases). Trimming left V 0 bases short and J 5 bases short, with 14 bases between. The germline gives CDR1 SGHAT, CDR2 FQNNGV. The CDR3 has 15 amino acids. CDR3 sequence reads: CASSLDRGVKNEQYF. The CDR3 DNA sequence: TGTGCCAGCAGCTTAGATCGCGGGGTTAAGAACGAGCAGTACTTC. Based on the CDR3 plus reference TRBV11-2 and TRBJ2-7, the full variable domain is EAGVAQSPRYKIIEKRQSVAFWCNPISGHATLYWYQQILGQGPKLLIQFQNNGVVDDSQLPKDRFSAERLKGVDSTLKIQPAKLEDSAVYLCASSLDRGVKNEQYFGPGTRLTVT.

Only a few counts were recorded for this clonotype. The chain employs TRBV7-2 and TRBJ1-5; 8 bases agree with TRBD1. J lost 2 bases, V lost 4 bases, and 4 bases had no gene match. The CDR3 consists of 15 residues. Germline V gene data show CDR1 as SGHTA and CDR2 as FQGNSA. The CDR3 region is CASSSLDRGNQPQHF. In nucleotides, the CDR3 is TGTGCCAGCAGCTCCTTGGACAGGGGCAATCAGCCCCAGCATTTT.

The rearrangement links TRBV3-1 to TRBJ1-1; maybe TRBD1 (5 bases). This CDR3 is 15 amino acids long. CDR1 LGHDT and CDR2 YNNKEL come from the germline V gene (reference sequence). The germline V and J ends were trimmed by 6 bases and 1 base, with 15 bases remaining between them. The CDR3 DNA sequence: TGTGCCAGCAGTTTCCCAGGGAGAGGGAACACTGAAGCTTTCTTT. This sequence encodes CASSFPGRGNTEAFF.

This clonotype was detected ten times or more. As DNA, the CDR3 is TGTGCCAGCAGTACGACGGGACAGGGGAATCAGCCCCAGCATTTT. Translation: CASSTTGQGNQPQHF. J is TRBJ1-5 and V is TRBV6-2 or TRBV6-3; 10 nucleotides match TRBD1. CDR1 is MNHEY and CDR2 is SVGEGT in the germline V gene. The J segment lost 4 bases and the V segment lost 5 bases, leaving 5 bases of the junction unmatched. CDR3 size: 15 residues.

This chain connects TRBV28 to TRBJ2-7, with a tentative D call TRBD2 (5 bases). The germline V gene has CDR1 MDHEN and CDR2 SYDVKM. Trimming took off 6 bases at V and 6 bases at J, with 12 bases between the two ends. This CDR3 has 12 residues. CDR3 DNA sequence: TGTGCCAGCAGAGAGACTAATCTCGAGCAGTACTTC. Protein sequence: CASRETNLEQYF. The complete variable domain, with remaining parts taken from reference TRBV28 and TRBJ2-7, reads DVKVTQSSRYLVKRTGEKVFLECVQDMDHENMFWYRQDPGLGLRLIYFSYDVKMKEKGDIPEGYSVSREKKERFSLILESASTNQTSMYLCASRETNLEQYFGPGTRLTVT.

The rearrangement uses TRBV5-1 and TRBJ1-1; D not resolved. V lost 0 bases and J lost 5, with 11 bases in between. The CDR3 length is 14 residues. Per germline, CDR1 SGHRS and CDR2 YFSETQ. CDR3 sequence reads: CASSLAEAETEAFF. CDR3 DNA sequence: TGCGCCAGCAGCTTGGCGGAGGCGGAAACTGAAGCTTTCTTT. Variable domain in full (rest from reference TRBV5-1 and TRBJ1-1): KAGVTQTPRYLIKTRGQQVTLSCSPISGHRSVSWYQQTPGQGLQFLFEYFSETQRNKGNFPGRFSGRQFSNSRSEMNVSTLELGDSALYLCASSLAEAETEAFFGQGTRLTVV.

This clonotype was observed at least ten times. The rearrangement uses TRBV30 and TRBJ2-2, with a weak D call TRBD2 (6 bases). The length of the CDR3 is 14 residues. V was pared by 3 bases and J by 3 bases, with 11 bases between. Germline CDR1 GTSNPN, CDR2 SVGIG (reference sequence). For the CDR3, the DNA is TGTGCCTGGAGGGATAGGGAGGACACCGGGGAGCTGTTTTTT. Residues: CAWRDREDTGELFF.

The chain joins TRBV28 to TRBJ2-7, with TRBD1 matching 9 bases. V lost 6 bases to trimming and J lost 6 bases; unmatched junction nucleotides: 12. Germline V lookup: CDR1 MDHEN, CDR2 SYDVKM. This CDR3 contains 15 residues. CDR3 coding DNA: TGTGCCAGCAGCCAACGGGGACAGGGAGTTGGCGAGCAGTACTTC. Residues: CASSQRGQGVGEQYF.

This clonotype was detected a few times. This rearrangement joins TRBV7-2 to TRBJ1-2; a possible D gene is TRBD1 (5 bases). The CDR3 is made up of 15 amino acids. Germline V gene lookup returns CDR1 SGHTA and CDR2 FQGNSA. Between the trimmed V and J ends, which lost 0 bases and 1 base, there was a span of 9 bases. The DNA of the CDR3 is TGTGCCAGCAGCTTAGCGGGCAGGGATAACTATGGCTACACCTTC. The encoded protein is CASSLAGRDNYGYTF.

This clonotype appeared many times. The V and J genes are TRBV28 and TRBJ2-2; 9 nucleotides agree with TRBD1. Germline V gives CDR1 MDHEN, CDR2 SYDVKM. The junction had 11 bases not matched to a gene; V was cut back by 5 bases and J by 7 bases. The CDR3 runs to 16 residues. The CDR3 loop reads CASSPSPGQGSGELFF. In nucleotides, the CDR3 is TGTGCCAGCAGTCCATCGCCTGGACAGGGGAGCGGGGAGCTGTTTTTT.

This clonotype was seen ten or more times. The V gene is TRBV30, the J gene TRBJ2-7; 10 positions agree with TRBD1. V was clipped by 2 bases and J by 3 bases; unmatched bases: 4. The CDR3 loop spans 14 amino acids. The V gene's germline CDR1 is GTSNPN and CDR2 SVGIG (reference sequence). As DNA, the CDR3 is TGTGCCTGGAGTAGGACAGGGGGTGGCTACGAGCAGTACTTC. This gives the protein CAWSRTGGGYEQYF.